The present entry profiles one T cell receptor (beta chain) with its context. Its antigen target is currently unknown. It has no much larger one-base neighbor in the sample; base qualities were not kept. Libraries were built with the immunoSEQ multiplex PCR assay. The multiplex PCR relied on a mix of 60 forward primers for TCR Vbeta segments and 13 reverse primers for TCR Jbeta segments. Amplification of the CDR3 region of rearranged TCR beta genes was performed with a multiplex PCR assay on genomic DNA. The amplified TCR beta libraries were sequenced on the Illumina HiSeq System as 87-base-pair reads. From the authors' description of their analysis: A later analysis counted tens of millions of unique TCR beta chains across the 500 to 850 repertoires, and roughly 9.9 million of these chains were shared by at least two donors. Raw reads were error-corrected and collapsed into unique sequences by a nearest-neighbor algorithm in which closely related sequences were merged to remove PCR and sequencing errors. V, D and J gene segments were assigned by aligning CDR3 sequences to IMGT reference sequences. Each retained sequence needed at least a six-nucleotide match to both a V gene segment and a J gene segment. A rearrangement counted as productive if the CDR3 had no stop codons and remained in frame with V and J, and every other rearrangement counted as non-productive. Following IMGT convention, CDR3 was defined as the stretch from the second conserved V-encoded cysteine to the conserved J-encoded phenylalanine. The earlier analysis of about 530 of the donors excluded any sequence lacking an unambiguous match to a single V gene segment. An earlier analysis of a few hundred of the donors classified V segments as functional when productive rearrangements were above 56.7% and as segregating when the standard deviation between donors was above 5%. A statistical classification framework was built for diagnosing cytomegalovirus status from the catalog of TCR beta chain sequences. V and J gene assignment, in a later analysis, came from comparing TCR nucleotide sequences with IMGT/GENE-DB human TR gene sequences. The TCRdist pipeline was used in a later analysis to assign CDR3 sequences and most-parsimonious VDJ recombination scenarios. In a later analysis, each TCR beta chain was defined by its CDR3 amino acid sequence together with its V-gene family, and reads without a unique V-gene family were excluded. To address suspected cross-contamination and a sequencing artifact, a later analysis removed a few hundred highly shared, low-generation-probability nucleotide sequences. For each public chain, a later analysis derived a clonal expansion index from normalized ranks of inferred template counts within each repertoire. Generation probabilities in a later analysis came from a VDJ recombination model fitted to out-of-frame rearrangements, and those results were checked against IGoR. Hypergeometric tests were used in a later analysis to score TCR-TCR, TCR-HLA and TCR-CMV co-occurrence, with a repertoire-size bias correction applied to the TCR pairs. To estimate false discovery rates, a later analysis permuted the HLA or CMV assignments 20 times. In a later analysis, co-occurring TCRs were grouped with DBSCAN, and TCRdist sequence similarity was added when clustering was performed within HLA-allele-positive subsets. Repertoires with fewer than 30,000 or more than 120,000 public chains, plus five repertoires with anomalous nucleotide sharing, were excluded from co-occurrence clustering. In its TCRdb copy, this immuneACCESS table keeps in-frame sequences only and misses some clones. Where compared with another copy, unresolved V genes explain less than half of these, and the others have no known cause. The D gene and trimming were derived from the DNA, and the V and J assignments and clone size from that table. The sample profile shows around 80,000 clones; nearly 80% of them were found once. The ten most abundant clones make up 3.5% to 5.5% of the sample.

The data belong to a study of cytomegalovirus exposure and HLA in healthy donors (dated by TCRdb to about 2017). Regarding the research as a whole: An earlier analysis of 587 of the donors reported roughly 300 Gb of sequence data and some 120 million unique TCR beta sequences from approximately 180 million T cells. An early release covering roughly 600 HLA-typed donors comprised about 290 gigabases of sequencing data and some 79 million unique TCR sequences. The genetic ancestry cluster associated with self-reported Caucasian donors included over 80% of the 300 to 400 genotyped donors. The study aimed to test whether signatures of past pathogen exposure could be identified by cataloging public T cell receptors. The study used immunosequencing to profile the T cell repertoires of 666 subjects and linked those repertoires to cytomegalovirus serostatus. In addition to the first cohort of 666 subjects, a separate validation cohort of 120 different subjects was used. The study combined high-throughput TCR immunosequencing, statistical association of individual TCRs with disease status, and machine learning to predict cytomegalovirus infection status. A later analysis re-analyzed previously published TCR beta repertoires from about 600 donors and added high-resolution HLA genotyping to study TCR occurrence patterns. Rather than drawing on any new phenotypic data, the later analysis identified candidate immune exposures from TCR beta sequences and the way those sequences occurred across donors. An earlier analysis of 587 of the donors applied high-throughput TCR beta sequencing to assess whether each TCR beta V gene segment acted as functional or pseudogenic. Donor age, sex, ethnicity and CMV serostatus were collected together with the repertoire data. Genome-wide SNP genotypes for about 60% of the 666 donors were used in a later genetic analysis, which treated that subset as a discovery cohort. All discovery cohort repertoires had been generated on a single sequencing platform. HLA typing included class I and class II loci at four-digit resolution. Typing coverage differed by locus: A, B, C, DRB1 and DQB1 were typed in roughly 620-640 donors, DQA1 in about 550, DPA1 in some 600, and DPB1 in 400 to 480. Several DR-DQ haplotypes were treated as single units for association and clustering because of strong linkage in the cohort. Among several hundred genotyped donors of the cohort, an average of around 250,000 unique TCR beta nucleotide sequences was sequenced per donor, of which roughly 17% were non-productive. Beyond this particular receptor, the publication reports: A cluster of highly shared sequence variants was judged likely to represent a technical artifact of the sequencing pipeline. Strong co-occurrence of HLA alleles, especially DR and DQ, made assigning TCR associations to individual alleles difficult. A further reported finding was that TCR beta sequences accurately predicted the HLA-A and HLA-B alleles for most subjects in the first cohort. Because counts were too low, about 18 rarely observed V segments, including chromosome 9 orphons, were excluded from the earlier analysis of around 590 of the donors. In a later analysis, most CMV-associated TCR beta chains were found to appear HLA-restricted, with HLA associations seemingly driven largely by CMV exposure. CMV serostatus was the only immune exposure information available for the cohort. In this cohort, only TCR beta chains were sequenced, and detectable features were limited by the absence of alpha or paired-chain data. In a later analysis, the rate of TCR association differed among HLA loci, with DRB1 alleles having the most associated TCRs and HLA-C alleles having the fewest. The classifier was reported to diagnose cytomegalovirus status with high specificity and sensitivity in both the original cohort and the validation cohort. The authors suggested that the approach could potentially be generalized to other disease states and immunological phenotypes. Correlated functional status among segregating V segments might reflect linkage disequilibrium, but an unknown experimental factor could not be ruled out. In vitro tests confirmed that a few of the cytomegalovirus-associated TCR beta chains recognize cytomegalovirus antigens. Roughly uniform sequencing depth across donors was assumed in presence/absence analyses, although this assumption may not hold. A later analysis reported that several top co-occurrence clusters appeared linked to parvovirus B19, influenza, CMV and Epstein-Barr virus. Because HLA typing was missing for some donors at each locus, association tests included only the typed subset. In an earlier analysis of 500 to 650 of the donors, most TCR beta V segments appeared in productive rearrangements about 87% or about 30% of the time, broadly matching IMGT annotations. According to a later genetic analysis, donors in an Asian-associated ancestry cluster had fewer N-insertions in productive TCRs than the approximately 630-donor mean. Compared with equally common non-associated chains, HLA-associated TCR beta chains in a later analysis were more clonally expanded and had lower generation probabilities. Across donors, most TCR sequences were observed very rarely, whereas some public TCRs were present in many individuals. A later analysis associated about 18,000 TCR beta sequences with specific HLA alleles at a false discovery rate of 0.05. V-gene and J-gene trimming of TCR beta chains was associated with a missense DCLRE1C variant in a later genetic analysis, and the association was replicated in an independent cohort. In the study, 150 to 200 TCR beta chains were listed as associated with cytomegalovirus.

The cohort consisted of 600 or so healthy bone marrow donors. All cohort members were sampled while nominally healthy, although unrecorded immune exposures were likely present. The donor tested CMV seronegative, placing the donor among the 350 or so seronegative members of the cohort. A peripheral blood sample was collected from each donor, and TCR beta sequencing was performed on peripheral blood mononuclear cells. The Qiagen DNeasy Blood Extraction Kit was used to extract genomic DNA from the blood cell samples. This clonotype was sampled from a middle-aged man in good health and CMV-seronegative. The sequenced sample consisted of PBMCs.

The CDR3 protein: CASTPGHLSGNTIYF. The DNA is as follows: TGTGCCAGCACACCGGGACACCTCTCTGGAAACACCATATATTTT. The rearrangement joined TRBV7-2 to TRBJ1-3; the D gene is perhaps TRBD1, from 6 matching bases. The germline ends are 13 bases apart after V is trimmed by 7 bases and J by 0 bases. The germline V gene specifies SGHTA as CDR1 and FQGNSA as CDR2. From the cysteine up to the phenylalanine, the CDR3 has a length of 15 residues. CDR3 DNA is the only sequence kept; it has 45 bases, read in frame from the first base. The reference TRBV7-2 and TRBJ1-3 proteins fill in what lies around the CDR3, so the full variable domain reads GAGVSQSPSNKVTEKGKDVELRCDPISGHTALYWYRQSLGQGLEFLIYFQGNSAPDKSGLPSDRFSAERTGGSVSTLTIQRTQQEDSAVYLCASTPGHLSGNTIYFGEGSWLTVV.